This TCR beta chain was found in a study of OX40 agonist ivuxolimab in advanced cancers. Concerning this clone: The antigen remains unidentified.

The data were produced by immunoSEQ multiplex PCR, yet TCRdb's version contains in-frame clones alone and is incomplete. The table includes tens of thousands of clones, 81% detected once. Study conclusions and caveats: With doses of 0.1 to 3.0 mg/kg, CD4+ and CD8+ blood T cells had undergone clonal expansion by week 6.

CDR1 and CDR2 from the germline V gene are SGHVS and FNYEAQ. The CDR3 is made up of 14 amino acids. V lost 5 bases to trimming and J lost 5 bases, with 14 bases between them. The TCR originated in an adult with an advanced solid tumor such as melanoma, head and neck, liver or kidney cancer. The chain joins TRBV7-6 to TRBJ2-3; D might be TRBD2 (6 bases). The specimen comprised CD4+ or CD8+ T cells sorted from blood, sampled in a trial of the OX40 agonist ivuxolimab. In DNA form, the CDR3 reads TGTGCCAGCAGCCCCCCGGGGGTGGTAGATACGCAGTATTTT. Its protein is CASSPPGVVDTQYF.